These 25 T cell receptor beta chains originate from one sample sequenced in a study of shared clonotypes between healthy human individuals. Naive CD8 isolation took CD45RO-negative cells positively selected for CCR7 and excluded terminally differentiated effector memory CD45RA+ cells. Assay: immunoSEQ multiplex PCR; the TCRdb copy retains only in-frame clones and omits some. The sample lists more than 2 million clones; just under 95% were seen once. The sample was naive CD8+ T cells from PBMCs. Every receptor here comes from a man younger than 35 in good health. Some clones in this sample may be carry-over from other donors' samples.

This sequence joins TRBV30 and TRBJ1-2; perhaps TRBD1 as D (6 bases). CDR3 length: 13 amino acids. CDR1 GTSNPN and CDR2 SVGIG come from the germline V gene (reference sequence). V was pared by 0 bases and J by 6 bases, with 11 bases between. As DNA, the CDR3 is TGTGCCTGGAGTGTAAGGGGGTGGGATGGCTACACCTTC. This encodes CAWSVRGWDGYTF.

This chain joins TRBV6-5 and TRBJ2-1, with TRBD2 matching 9 bases. CDR1 MNHEY and CDR2 SVGAGI come from the germline V gene. V gave up 6 bases and J gave up 10 bases; unmatched junction bases: 13. CDR3 length: 15 amino acids. This CDR3 reads CASRSLAGGPGEQFF. As DNA, the CDR3 is TGTGCCAGCAGGTCTCTCGCGGGAGGGCCGGGGGAGCAGTTCTTC.

The J gene is TRBJ1-2, the V gene TRBV27; the D gene is possibly TRBD1 (5 bases). CDR3 length equals 16 residues. V was cut by 0 bases and J by 4 bases, with 15 bases left in between. Germline V gene lookup returns CDR1 MNHEY and CDR2 SMNVEV (reference sequence). The CDR3 nucleotides read TGTGCCAGCAGTTTATCGGCGGGACGGCCCTCCTATGGCTACACCTTC. It codes for CASSLSAGRPSYGYTF.

As for this clone: Other DNA sequences of this sample code for an identical CDR3. The chain links TRBV9 to TRBJ1-1; D call uncertain. V shed 2 bases and J shed 2 bases, with 7 bases lying between them. This CDR3 has 13 amino acids. Per the germline V gene, CDR1 is SGDLS and CDR2 is YYNGEE. CDR3 sequence reads: CASSVGRNTEAFF. CDR3 nucleotide sequence: TGTGCCAGCAGCGTCGGGCGAAACACTGAAGCTTTCTTT.

The V and J genes are TRBV5-5 and TRBJ2-7; D assignment may be TRBD1 or TRBD2 (5 bases each). Germline V gene sequence: CDR1 SGHKS, CDR2 YYEKEE (reference sequence). The CDR3 contains 14 residues. The V end lost 0 bases, the J end lost 4 bases, and 11 bases lay between the germline ends. The CDR3 reads CASSLAGPPYEQYF. The CDR3 DNA sequence: TGTGCCAGCAGCTTGGCGGGGCCGCCATACGAGCAGTACTTC.

The genes are TRBV27 and TRBJ1-1; no clear D. The CDR3 sequence is 14 residues long. The germline V gene has CDR1 MNHEY and CDR2 SMNVEV (reference sequence). Trimming left V 2 bases short and J 4 bases short, with 11 bases between. CDR3 in DNA: TGTGCCAGCAGTTTAGGGCAGACGGGCACTGAAGCTTTCTTT. It yields the protein CASSLGQTGTEAFF.

V is TRBV7-3 and J is TRBJ2-7, with D tentatively TRBD2 (6 bases). CDR1 and CDR2 (germline): SGHTA, FQGTGA. The V end was cut by 2 bases, the J end by 6 bases, with 11 bases between. The CDR3 consists of 13 residues. The CDR3 here is CASSLAGLGEQYF. The CDR3 DNA reads as TGTGCCAGCAGCTTAGCGGGATTGGGCGAGCAGTACTTC.

The chain carries TRBV4-1 and TRBJ2-2; a weak D match, TRBD2 (5 bases). Looked up from germline, CDR1 is MGHRA and CDR2 is YSYEKL. CDR3 length equals 14 residues. The V end was cut by 4 bases, the J end by 5 bases, with 11 bases between. The CDR3 reads CASSPRPGTGELFF. The CDR3 DNA reads TGCGCCAGCAGCCCCCGGCCGGGGACCGGGGAGCTGTTTTTT.

Concerning this clone: This same CDR3 is encoded by further DNA sequences in the sample. The chain couples TRBV7-9 to TRBJ2-3; D is uncertain. The CDR3 consists of 13 residues. The ends were cut back, 1 base at V and 6 bases at J, with 8 bases in the middle. The germline V gene encodes CDR1 SEHNR and CDR2 FQNEAQ (reference sequence). For the CDR3, the DNA is TGTGCCAGCAGCTTAGGTTCAGCGGATACGCAGTATTTT. Protein: CASSLGSADTQYF.

The rearrangement joins TRBV7-6 to TRBJ2-7; 7 positions agree with TRBD2. CDR3 length: 17 residues. Looked up from germline, CDR1 is SGHVS and CDR2 is FNYEAQ. V dropped 1 base and J dropped 3; count of bases not matched to a gene: 12. In DNA form, the CDR3 reads TGTGCCAGCAGCTTAGGCGGGAGAAGAAGTGGGGGCTACGAGCAGTACTTC. It yields the protein CASSLGGRRSGGYEQYF.

The chain recombines TRBV7-6 with TRBJ2-1, with 9 positions matching TRBD2. The CDR3 is 17 amino acids. Germline V gene lookup returns CDR1 SGHVS and CDR2 FNYEAQ. J was trimmed by 10 bases and V by 5 bases; bases with no gene match: 18. The CDR3 loop reads CASSQEGAGGPTEEQFF. The CDR3 DNA reads as TGTGCCAGCAGCCAAGAGGGTGCGGGAGGGCCCACAGAGGAGCAGTTCTTC.

The chain has TRBV7-2 and TRBJ2-7; D is unclear. V lost 5 bases and J lost 2, with 16 bases in between. Germline values: CDR1 SGHTA, CDR2 FQGNSA. The CDR3 consists of 15 residues. The chain's CDR3 is CASSPPPGMAYEQYF. The CDR3 DNA reads as TGTGCCAGCAGCCCCCCCCCAGGAATGGCCTACGAGCAGTACTTC.

The rearrangement links TRBV7-9 to TRBJ1-1, with D possibly TRBD1 on 5 matching bases. Germline V gene lookup returns CDR1 SEHNR and CDR2 FQNEAQ (reference sequence). V was clipped by 5 bases and J by 1 base, with 14 bases between them. This CDR3 contains 15 residues. DNA of the CDR3: TGTGCCAGCAGCACGGCGGGGGGGACGAACACTGAAGCTTTCTTT. Protein: CASSTAGGTNTEAFF.

The rearrangement joins TRBV27 to TRBJ1-4, with 7 bases fitting TRBD1. This CDR3 is 14 amino acids long. V lost 6 bases, J lost 6 bases, and 7 bases stayed unmatched. CDR1 and CDR2 (germline): MNHEY, SMNVEV (reference sequence). This CDR3 reads CASRKQGRYEKLFF. CDR3 nucleotide sequence: TGTGCCAGCAGGAAACAGGGGCGCTATGAAAAACTGTTTTTT.

Only one count was recorded for this clone. CDR3 region: CAWSVWLRATGELFF. DNA for the CDR3: TGTGCCTGGAGTGTATGGCTACGGGCCACCGGGGAGCTGTTTTTT. The chain combines TRBV30 with TRBJ2-2, with D unclear. Germline CDR1 is GTSNPN and CDR2 is SVGIG (reference sequence). V lost 0 bases and J lost 4, with 12 bases in between. The CDR3 consists of 15 residues.

This chain joins TRBV19 and TRBJ1-5; D perhaps matches TRBD1 (6 bases). The CDR3 runs to 15 residues. V was cut by 0 bases and J by 7 bases, with 13 bases left in between. CDR1 and CDR2 (germline): LNHDA, SQIVND (reference sequence). CDR3 nucleotide sequence: TGTGCCAGTAGTATAGAGCGCCAGGGGCGGCAGCCCCAGCATTTT. This translates into CASSIERQGRQPQHF.

The chain combines TRBV29-1 with TRBJ2-1, with 7 nucleotides matching TRBD1. The J segment lost 7 bases and the V segment lost 4 bases, leaving 7 bases of the junction unmatched. Germline V CDR1 and CDR2: SQVTM, ANQGSEA. The CDR3 contains 13 residues. CDR3 sequence reads: CSVVTGSGNEQFF. The CDR3 bases are TGCAGCGTTGTGACAGGGTCGGGGAATGAGCAGTTCTTC.

CDR3 sequence reads: CASSLDPGRGYYNEQFF. The CDR3 coding sequence is TGTGCCAGCAGCTTAGACCCTGGAAGGGGGTACTACAATGAGCAGTTCTTC. The V gene is TRBV11-2, the J gene TRBJ2-1; a weak D match, TRBD1 (6 bases). Germline CDR1 is SGHAT and CDR2 is FQNNGV. The CDR3 length is 17 residues. Trimming took off 0 bases at V and 3 bases at J, with 15 bases between the two ends.

This chain connects TRBV7-9 to TRBJ1-6, with 7 bases fitting TRBD1. From germline, CDR1 is SEHNR and CDR2 FQNEAQ (reference sequence). The CDR3 has 14 amino acids. V shed 1 base, J shed 10 bases, and the junction held 4 bases outside the gene matches. CDR3 region: CASSLEGGPSPLHF. CDR3 nucleotides: TGTGCCAGCAGCTTAGAAGGGGGCCCGTCACCCCTCCACTTT.

V usage is TRBV9 and J usage is TRBJ2-1; no firm D call. V was cut by 3 bases and J by 8 bases, with 9 bases left in between. From germline, CDR1 is SGDLS and CDR2 YYNGEE. There are 12 residues in the CDR3. The CDR3 DNA sequence: TGTGCCAGCAGCGGGGCCAGCGATGAGCAGTTCTTC. Its protein product is CASSGASDEQFF. The entire variable domain, with the rest obtained from reference TRBV9 and TRBJ2-1, is as follows: DSGVTQTPKHLITATGQRVTLRCSPRSGDLSVYWYQQSLDQGLQFLIQYYNGEERAKGNILERFSAQQFPDLHSELNLSSLELGDSALYFCASSGASDEQFFGPGTRLTVL.

This chain's CDR3 is CASSLRVAGGEETQYF. The CDR3 coding sequence is TGTGCCAGCAGCTTACGGGTAGCGGGAGGGGAAGAGACCCAGTACTTC. The V and J genes are TRBV7-9 and TRBJ2-5, with 11 nucleotides matching TRBD2. This CDR3 is built from 16 residues. V lost 2 bases to trimming and J lost 3 bases; unmatched junction nucleotides: 5. From germline, CDR1 is SEHNR and CDR2 FQNEAQ (reference sequence).

The rearrangement uses TRBV29-1 and TRBJ2-5; D gene unclear. Gene TRBJ2-7 matches the end of the DNA better, so the J call may be wrong. Germline assignment: CDR1 SQVTM and CDR2 ANQGSEA. The CDR3 is 12 amino acids. CDR3 residues: CSVAGVGYEQYF. Here the CDR3 DNA reads TGCAGCGTTGCTGGGGTAGGTTACGAGCAGTACTTC.

This sequence joins TRBV25-1 and TRBJ2-7; D is perhaps TRBD1 (5 bases). Trimming took off 4 bases at V and 0 bases at J, with 13 bases between the two ends. The CDR3 runs 15 residues. From germline, CDR1 is MGHDK and CDR2 SYGVNS. The DNA of the CDR3 is TGTGCCAGCAGTGGGGTAGGACAAAACTCCTACGAGCAGTACTTC. This codes for CASSGVGQNSYEQYF.

V gene TRBV11-2 combines with J gene TRBJ2-7; D might be TRBD1 (6 bases). Trimming pared 4 bases from V and 5 bases from J, leaving 9 bases between. This CDR3 has 12 residues. CDR1 and CDR2 (germline): SGHAT, FQNNGV. CDR3 nucleotides: TGTGCCAGCAGCTCCCGACAGGACGAGCAGTACTTC. Translation gives CASSSRQDEQYF. Variable domain in full (rest from reference TRBV11-2 and TRBJ2-7): EAGVAQSPRYKIIEKRQSVAFWCNPISGHATLYWYQQILGQGPKLLIQFQNNGVVDDSQLPKDRFSAERLKGVDSTLKIQPAKLEDSAVYLCASSSRQDEQYFGPGTRLTVT.

V gene TRBV7-9 combines with J gene TRBJ2-7; 9 bases map to TRBD1. CDR1 is SEHNR, CDR2 FQNEAQ, per germline (reference sequence). V gave up 3 bases and J gave up 1 base; unmatched junction bases: 13. This CDR3 spans 18 amino acids. The CDR3 protein is CASSFRTGAGGLSYEQYF. CDR3 nucleotide sequence: TGTGCCAGCAGCTTCCGGACAGGGGCAGGAGGCTTGTCCTACGAGCAGTACTTC.